This is a list of T cell receptor beta chains from one sample in a study of tissue T cells after allogeneic stem cell transplantation. Only in-frame clones appear in the TCRdb table, and some are missing; sequencing was by immunoSEQ multiplex PCR. The sample includes tens of thousands of clones, roughly 92% of them seen just once. The specimen comprised blood, sampled before transplantation. Receptor source: a woman aged 40-69 years who later had graft-versus-host disease after an allogeneic stem cell transplant. Each CDR3 is given with its conserved first and last residue. A D gene is named only where the DNA matches it firmly. Clone size is given for some rows only: seen once, a few or many times, or a class if the clone is expanded.

abundance	v_gene	d_gene	j_gene	CDR3nt	CDR3aa
-	TRBV7-2	-	TRBJ1-1	TGTGCCAGCAGCTTAGGGCCCGGACACTTGAACACTGAAGCTTTCTTT	CASSLGPGHLNTEAFF
-	TRBV3-1/TRBV3-2	TRBD1	TRBJ2-7	TGTGCCAGCAGCCACAGGGGGCCGGGACGGGAGCAGTACTTC	CASSHRGPGREQYF
-	TRBV9	TRBD2	TRBJ2-3	TGTGCCAGCAGCGTAATGGCGGGAGCATCCCTAGATACGCAGTATTTT	CASSVMAGASLDTQYF
-	TRBV15	TRBD2	TRBJ2-3	TGTGCCACCAGCAGGACTAGCGGGAAGACAGATACGCAGTATTTT	CATSRTSGKTDTQYF
-	TRBV5-4	-	TRBJ2-1	TGTGCCAGCAGCTTGGATGGTCTAGCAAACAATGAGCAGTTCTTC	CASSLDGLANNEQFF
-	TRBV14	TRBD1	TRBJ1-4	TGTGCCAGCAGCCAGACCACAGGGGGCGGTGAAAAACTGTTTTTT	CASSQTTGGGEKLFF
-	TRBV10-2	-	TRBJ2-1	TGCGCCAGCAGTGACCCTGACTCAAGCTCCTACAATGAGCAGTTCTTC	CASSDPDSSSYNEQFF
-	TRBV6-1	TRBD1	TRBJ2-5	TGTGCCAGCCAGACAGGGGAGACCCAGTACTTC	CASQTGETQYF
-	TRBV3-1/TRBV3-2	-	TRBJ1-2	TGTGCCAGCAGCCAGCTGTTAGGGCAAGGCTACACCTTC	CASSQLLGQGYTF
-	TRBV30	TRBD2	TRBJ2-1	TGTGCCTGGACTAGGACTAGCGGGAGGACCTACCTATACAATGAGCAGTTCTTC	CAWTRTSGRTYLYNEQFF
once	TRBV5-4	-	TRBJ1-1	TGTGCCAGCAGCTTGTCCCCCGTCTACCCAAACACTGAAGCTTTCTTT	CASSLSPVYPNTEAFF
-	TRBV2	-	TRBJ2-3	TGTGCCAGCAGTGACCGGGTCCCTAGCACAGATACGCAGTATTTT	CASSDRVPSTDTQYF
-	TRBV25-1	-	TRBJ2-3	TGTGCCAGCAGTGAAGCCCTACAGGGGGGGACAGATACGCAGTATTTT	CASSEALQGGTDTQYF
-	TRBV9	-	TRBJ2-7	TGTGCCAGCAGCCCCCGCCCCTCCTACGAGCAGTACTTC	CASSPRPSYEQYF
-	TRBV19	-	TRBJ2-7	TGTGCCAGTAGTATGGGTAGCGGCAACTACGAGCAGTACTTC	CASSMGSGNYEQYF
-	TRBV5-4	-	TRBJ1-2	TGTGCCAGCAGCCCCACCCGGGACTATGGCTACACCTTC	CASSPTRDYGYTF
-	TRBV2	-	TRBJ2-5	TGTGCCAGCAGTGAAGCGGAGTTCAGGGAGACCCAGTACTTC	CASSEAEFRETQYF